This T cell receptor (beta chain) was sequenced in a study of T-cell memory formation after mild COVID-19. TCRdb used MiXCR to reprocess the 5' RACE reads, holding one entry per CDR3 protein. The sample contains under 300,000 distinct CDR3 sequences, roughly 17% of which appear only once. Germline V CDR1 and CDR2: KGHSH, LQKENI. The CDR3 length is 11 residues. V was clipped by 6 bases and J by 7 bases, with 7 bases between them. This clonotype has more than one count but fewer than ten. Its target is not known. Study-level findings and limits: A subset of responding clones appeared in pre-infection memory, suggesting cross-reactive memory joined.

Input material: PBMCs or a T cell subset sorted from them (not recorded which). The genes are TRBV18 and TRBJ1-5; no clear D. This clonotype was obtained from a young man who had mild COVID-19 (a few samples of this study predate the infection). Cell type and time point are not known. CDR3 DNA sequence: TGTGCCAGCTCGGATGGGCAGCCCCAGCATTTT. Protein product: CASSDGQPQHF.